The 17 T cell receptor beta chains below all came from one sample that was sequenced in a study of neoadjuvant anti-PD-1 for oral cavity cancer. Sequenced by immunoSEQ multiplex PCR; TCRdb stores in-frame clones only, minus some. The sample comprises about 61,000 clones, 70% to 85% of which are singletons, and 2% to 3% rests with the top ten. Specimen: PBMCs, collected before nivolumab (anti-PD-1) treatment. The receptors were gathered from a person aged 40-85 years with oral cavity squamous cell carcinoma.

J is TRBJ2-2 and V is TRBV15; TRBD2 aligns across 8 bases. This CDR3 contains 17 residues. Trimming cost V 0 bases and J 4 bases; bases outside gene matches: 7. Germline loops: CDR1 LNHNV, CDR2 YYDKDF (reference sequence). Here the CDR3 DNA reads TGTGCCACCAGCAGAGATCCCCGGGAGGGCCGCACCGGGGAGCTGTTTTTT. Its protein is CATSRDPREGRTGELFF.

This clone was counted ten times or more. The genes are TRBV11-2 and TRBJ2-2, with D perhaps given as TRBD1 or TRBD2 (5 bases each). With 4 bases removed from V and 2 bases from J, the gap between germline ends came to 11 bases. CDR3 length equals 15 residues. Per the germline V gene, CDR1 is SGHAT and CDR2 is FQNNGV. The CDR3 DNA reads TGTGCCAGCAGCTGGGGGACGGGAAACACCGGGGAGCTGTTTTTT. Protein sequence: CASSWGTGNTGELFF.

This rearrangement joins TRBV21-1 to TRBJ2-3; TRBD1, the D gene given by the table, was not confirmed from the DNA. TRBV21-1 is recorded as a pseudogene. This CDR3 region has 11 residues. As DNA, the CDR3 is TGTGCCAGCAGCATGGCACGTACGCAGTATTTT. Protein: CASSMARTQYF.

The chain recombines TRBV11-3 with TRBJ2-1; D possibly corresponds to TRBD1 (5 bases). CDR3 length: 15 residues. The V gene lost 0 bases and the J gene lost 5 bases, with 11 bases spanning the gap. CDR1 is SGHNT, CDR2 YENEEA, per germline. CDR3 in DNA: TGTGCCAGCAGCTTAGAAGTGGGCAGGGACAATGAGCAGTTCTTC. This sequence encodes CASSLEVGRDNEQFF.

The chain joins TRBV5-1 to TRBJ2-5; the match to TRBD1 covers 10 bases. Germline V gives CDR1 SGHRS, CDR2 YFSETQ. The CDR3 sequence is 15 residues long. V lost 4 bases to trimming and J lost 3 bases; unmatched junction nucleotides: 6. The CDR3, as DNA: TGCGCCAGCAGCACACCCGGGACAGGGGAAGAGACCCAGTACTTC. Amino acids: CASSTPGTGEETQYF.

The chain has TRBV30 and TRBJ2-6; no reliable D call. In germline, CDR1 is GTSNPN, CDR2 SVGIG (reference sequence). Trimming stripped 7 bases from V and 4 bases from J, with 11 bases between. CDR3 length: 13 amino acids. CDR3 DNA: TGTGCCTCCCCTGGAGCCGGGGCCAACGTCCTGACTTTC. Translated, it gives CASPGAGANVLTF.

The sample holds one count of this clone. V and J are TRBV25-1 and TRBJ1-1; possibly TRBD1 for D (5 bases). Per germline, CDR1 MGHDK and CDR2 SYGVNS. V lost 5 bases to trimming and J lost 3 bases, with 13 bases between them. There are 14 residues in the CDR3. The CDR3 sequence: CASSWSGRDTEAFF. In DNA, the CDR3 is TGTGCCAGCAGTTGGTCAGGGAGGGACACTGAAGCTTTCTTT.

Sample share makes this clone medium-sized (0.01 to 0.1%). J is TRBJ1-1 and V is TRBV6-1; D is unclear. This CDR3 comprises 13 residues. Germline CDR1 and CDR2: MNHNS and SASEGT. Trimming took 2 bases from V and 4 from J, leaving 8 bases between them. This chain's CDR3 is CASSENYGTEAFF. CDR3 bases: TGTGCCAGCAGTGAAAATTACGGCACTGAAGCTTTCTTT.

The chain combines TRBV19 with TRBJ2-7; 7 positions match TRBD1. The CDR3 contains 13 residues. With V trimmed by 2 bases and J by 4 bases, 2 bases remained unmatched. Looked up from germline, CDR1 is LNHDA and CDR2 is SQIVND (reference sequence). CDR3 region: CASSIPGQYEQYF. The CDR3 coding sequence is TGTGCCAGTAGTATACCGGGACAGTACGAGCAGTACTTC.

The chain carries TRBV19 and TRBJ2-1; D gene ambiguous. V lost 3 bases and J lost 1, with 7 bases in between. Germline V gene lookup returns CDR1 LNHDA and CDR2 SQIVND (reference sequence). The CDR3 is made up of 14 amino acids. CDR3 amino acids: CASSIGGSYNEQFF. The CDR3 DNA reads as TGTGCCAGTAGTATTGGTGGATCCTACAATGAGCAGTTCTTC.

The chain employs TRBV15 and TRBJ2-2; 9 bases line up with TRBD2. Germline V gene sequence: CDR1 LNHNV, CDR2 YYDKDF (reference sequence). The CDR3 length is 14 residues. J was trimmed by 7 bases and V by 7 bases; bases with no gene match: 7. The chain's CDR3 is CATTRRRGGGELFF. CDR3 coding DNA: TGTGCCACCACGCGGCGGCGGGGGGGCGGGGAGCTGTTTTTT.

The V and J genes are TRBV5-4 and TRBJ1-3; no firm D call. In germline, CDR1 is SGHNT, CDR2 YYREEE (reference sequence). The CDR3 extends over 15 amino acids. Trimming stripped 1 base from V and 0 bases from J, with 8 bases between. CDR3 coding DNA: TGTGCCAGCAGCTTGTCGGGCAGCTCTGGAAACACCATATATTTT. Protein product: CASSLSGSSGNTIYF.

V is TRBV6-1 and J is TRBJ2-7, with D unclear. Germline V gives CDR1 MNHNS, CDR2 SASEGT. V was shortened by 0 bases and J by 6 bases, with 15 bases between the two germline ends. The CDR3 loop spans 15 amino acids. The CDR3 DNA sequence: TGTGCCAGCAGTGAAGCAGCCCCGCTTCCAGGCGAGCAGTACTTC. Translation gives CASSEAAPLPGEQYF.

This clone occurred a few times. V and J are TRBV7-9 and TRBJ2-1; the match to TRBD2 covers 8 bases. The CDR3 contains 16 residues. J was trimmed by 9 bases and V by 5 bases; bases with no gene match: 15. Germline V lookup: CDR1 SEHNR, CDR2 FQNEAQ (reference sequence). CDR3 in DNA: TGTGCCAGCAGCACCCCCATGAGCGGGAGAGTCACTGAGCAGTTCTTC. This translates into CASSTPMSGRVTEQFF.

This sequence joins TRBV13 and TRBJ2-2, with TRBD1 matching 9 bases. The CDR3 runs to 16 residues. Trimming removed 5 bases from V and 6 bases from J; junction bases left unmatched: 10. Germline CDR1 is PRHDT and CDR2 is FYEKMQ (reference sequence). This CDR3 reads CASSPPSGQGPGELFF. In DNA, the CDR3 is TGTGCCAGCAGCCCCCCCTCGGGACAGGGACCCGGGGAGCTGTTTTTT. Looking up the rest from reference TRBV13 and TRBJ2-2 gives the full variable domain: AAGVIQSPRHLIKEKRETATLKCYPIPRHDTVYWYQQGPGQDPQFLISFYEKMQSDKGSIPDRFSAQQFSDYHSELNMSSLELGDSALYFCASSPPSGQGPGELFFGEGSRLTVL.

V and J are TRBV11-1 and TRBJ2-3; 9 bases match TRBD2. V lost 1 base, J lost 5 bases, and 10 bases stayed unmatched. The CDR3 totals 17 residues. Germline CDR1 SGHAT, CDR2 FQDESV (reference sequence). The CDR3 loop is CASSLGLGGGAGDTQYF. CDR3 nucleotide sequence: TGTGCCAGCAGCTTAGGTCTCGGCGGGGGGGCCGGAGATACGCAGTATTTT.

A remark on this clone: Other DNA variants within this sample encode the same CDR3. The chain links TRBV5-6 to TRBJ1-1; D may be TRBD1 (6 bases). CDR3 size: 15 residues. Germline V gene sequence: CDR1 SGHDT, CDR2 YYEEEE. V was cut by 2 bases and J by 1 base, with 12 bases left in between. CDR3 loop: CASSFTGRGNTEAFF. The CDR3 DNA follows: TGTGCCAGCAGCTTTACAGGGAGGGGGAACACTGAAGCTTTCTTT.